These T cell receptor beta chains were read from a single sample in a study of shared clonotypes between healthy human individuals. TCRdb keeps only in-frame clones here, not all; method: immunoSEQ multiplex PCR. The sample contains approximately 2,000,000 clones, 90% to 95% of which appear only once. The sequenced sample consisted of naive CD8+ T cells from PBMCs. The source is a man between 18 and 29 years old in good health. Some clones in this sample may be carry-over from other donors' samples. CDR3s leave out the opening cysteine and the closing phenylalanine or tryptophan. D genes are given only for firm matches.

D: -; J: TRBJ2-7; V: TRBV6-1; CDR3: ASSHRFSYEQY
D: TRBD2; J: TRBJ2-7; V: TRBV4-1; CDR3: ASSLRTSGTYEQY
D: -; J: TRBJ1-2; V: TRBV9; CDR3: ASSGWPRVHGYT
D: -; J: TRBJ2-2; V: TRBV19; CDR3: ASSFYMGAGELF
D: TRBD1; J: TRBJ1-2; V: TRBV6-6; CDR3: ASSPGRTGFYGYT
D: TRBD1; J: TRBJ2-4; V: TRBV19; CDR3: ASSPFRTGGNIQY
D: -; J: TRBJ1-1; V: TRBV28; CDR3: ASSLWGASMNTEAF
D: TRBD1; J: TRBJ2-3; V: TRBV2; CDR3: ASRSSGTASTDTQY
D: TRBD1; J: TRBJ2-2; V: TRBV6-4; CDR3: ASSPTGGKTGELF
D: TRBD1; J: TRBJ1-6; V: TRBV30; CDR3: AWTEGARLGNSPLH
D: -; J: TRBJ2-1; V: TRBV9; CDR3: ASSAGDNEQF
D: -; J: TRBJ2-3; V: TRBV4-1; CDR3: ASSQELAKSTDTQY
D: -; J: -; V: TRBV7-9; CDR3: ASSPTGSYEQY
D: TRBD2; J: TRBJ2-1; V: TRBV27; CDR3: ASSRLPEGGSDEQF
D: -; J: TRBJ1-2; V: TRBV10-3; CDR3: AISESAFASGANNYGYT
D: TRBD2; J: TRBJ2-3; V: TRBV10-1; CDR3: ASSEGGTTRTDTQY
D: -; J: TRBJ1-2; V: TRBV15; CDR3: ATSRDRGRNYGYT
D: TRBD1; J: TRBJ1-2; V: TRBV19; CDR3: ASSTRDRVFYGYT
D: -; J: TRBJ2-3; V: TRBV11-2; CDR3: ASSPPFPASTDTQY
D: -; J: TRBJ2-7; V: TRBV11-2; CDR3: ASSLGGFFEQY
D: TRBD1; J: TRBJ1-1; V: TRBV28; CDR3: ATGQGFLNTEAF
D: -; J: TRBJ2-7; V: TRBV2; CDR3: AIYGGQGPYEQY
D: -; J: TRBJ2-7; V: TRBV27; CDR3: ASSLSLRSSHEQY
D: -; J: TRBJ2-3; V: TRBV7-6; CDR3: ASSLAVGEGTQY
D: TRBD1; J: TRBJ2-7; V: TRBV27; CDR3: ASSLYRGQGEQY
D: -; J: TRBJ1-3; V: TRBV27; CDR3: ASSLLGSGNTIY
D: TRBD2; J: TRBJ2-7; V: TRBV9; CDR3: ASSAGLESVEQY
D: -; J: TRBJ2-3; V: TRBV7-9; CDR3: ASSQSQGYPDTQY
D: -; J: TRBJ1-1; V: TRBV6-1; CDR3: ASTGRGSTEAF
D: -; J: TRBJ2-7; V: TRBV5-4; CDR3: ASSLGPTTYEQY
D: -; J: TRBJ2-1; V: TRBV6-6; CDR3: ASSYTGGAYNEQF
D: TRBD1; J: TRBJ2-7; V: TRBV11-2; CDR3: ASSRPGTGSYEQY
D: -; J: -; V: TRBV5-6; CDR3: ASSSPGGGSYEQY
D: TRBD2; J: TRBJ2-7; V: TRBV5-6; CDR3: ASSLGPSGESSYEQY
D: TRBD2; J: TRBJ2-5; V: TRBV2; CDR3: ASSGQTSGKGETQY
D: -; J: TRBJ2-2; V: TRBV7-9; CDR3: ASSPYGGSTGELF
D: -; J: TRBJ2-2; V: TRBV7-9; CDR3: ASSPRGATGELF
D: -; J: TRBJ2-3; V: TRBV9; CDR3: ASSPRGQGTDTQY
D: TRBD2; J: TRBJ2-7; V: TRBV27; CDR3: ASSLGRNAYEQY
D: -; J: TRBJ1-3; V: TRBV6-6; CDR3: ASSFFPNGNTIY
D: -; J: TRBJ2-2; V: TRBV5-1; CDR3: ASSFRFGQSNTGELF
D: -; J: TRBJ1-2; V: TRBV28; CDR3: ASSLSRAGGYT
D: -; J: TRBJ2-3; V: TRBV27; CDR3: ASSLRGRRTDTQY
D: TRBD1; J: TRBJ2-1; V: TRBV28; CDR3: ASSEQGVGSYNEQF
D: -; J: TRBJ2-1; V: TRBV7-8; CDR3: ASCYLIGDYNEQF
D: -; J: TRBJ1-1; V: TRBV14; CDR3: ASSGGGTLNTEAF
D: -; J: TRBJ2-7; V: TRBV4-2; CDR3: ASSQGGDTYEQY
D: -; J: TRBJ1-4; V: TRBV28; CDR3: ACIGRGEEKLF
D: -; J: TRBJ2-5; V: TRBV7-9; CDR3: ASSPGRQETQY
D: TRBD2; J: TRBJ2-1; V: TRBV29-1; CDR3: SVVGLAGGLEQF
D: TRBD1; J: TRBJ2-7; V: TRBV7-9; CDR3: ASSFTGAYEQY
D: -; J: TRBJ1-1; V: TRBV7-9; CDR3: ASSLGTGTEAF
D: TRBD2; J: TRBJ2-7; V: TRBV11-2; CDR3: ASSFSGGVYEQY
D: -; J: TRBJ1-2; V: TRBV5-8; CDR3: ASSTGQYLGYT